This T cell receptor beta chain appears in the sequencing data of a study of blood T cell repertoires in COVID-19. Study-level background: The United States, Italy and Spain supplied acute and convalescent COVID-19 samples.

Germline V gene data show CDR1 as SNHLY and CDR2 as FYNNEI. V lost 7 bases and J lost 7; bases outside the gene matches: 12. The CDR3 has 16 amino acids. Data came from immunoSEQ multiplex PCR; TCRdb stores just in-frame clones and leaves some out. The profile shows over 150,000 clones, approximately 81% of them singletons. The receptor's source is a man aged 35 to 55 with acute or convalescent COVID-19. Sequences were obtained from peripheral blood. The chain is built from TRBV2 and TRBJ2-1; 11 bases line up with TRBD1. The CDR3 spells CASKALKGQGDNEQFF. As DNA, the CDR3 is TGTGCCAGCAAGGCCCTTAAGGGACAGGGGGATAATGAGCAGTTCTTC.